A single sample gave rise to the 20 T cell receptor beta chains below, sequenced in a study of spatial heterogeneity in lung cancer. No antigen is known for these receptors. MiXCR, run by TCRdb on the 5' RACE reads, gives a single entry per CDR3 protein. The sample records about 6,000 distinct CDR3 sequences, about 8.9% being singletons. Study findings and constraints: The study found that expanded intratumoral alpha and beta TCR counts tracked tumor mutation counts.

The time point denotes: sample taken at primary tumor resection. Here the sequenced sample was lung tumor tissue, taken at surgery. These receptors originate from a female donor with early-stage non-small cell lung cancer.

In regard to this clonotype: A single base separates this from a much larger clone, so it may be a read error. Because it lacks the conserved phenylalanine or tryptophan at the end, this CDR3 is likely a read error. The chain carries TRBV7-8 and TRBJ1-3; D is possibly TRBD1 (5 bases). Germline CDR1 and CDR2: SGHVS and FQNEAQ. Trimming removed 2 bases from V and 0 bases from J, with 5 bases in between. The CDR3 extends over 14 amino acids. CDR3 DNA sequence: TGTGCCAGCAGCTTAACAGGCTCTGGAAACACCATATATTTA. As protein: CASSLTGSGNTIYL.

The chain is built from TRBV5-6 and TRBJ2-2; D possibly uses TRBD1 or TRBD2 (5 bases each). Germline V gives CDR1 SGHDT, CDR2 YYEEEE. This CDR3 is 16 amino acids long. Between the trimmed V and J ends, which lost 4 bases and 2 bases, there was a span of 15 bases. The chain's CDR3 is CASSLGRTTNTGELFF. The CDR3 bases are TGTGCCAGCAGCCTGGGACGGACCACTAACACCGGGGAGCTGTTTTTT.

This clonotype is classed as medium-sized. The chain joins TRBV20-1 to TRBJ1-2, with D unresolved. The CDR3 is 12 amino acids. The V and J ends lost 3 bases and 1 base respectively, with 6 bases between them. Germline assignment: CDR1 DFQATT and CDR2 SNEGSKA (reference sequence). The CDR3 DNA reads TGCAGTGCTAGCAGGTTTAACTATGGCTACACCTTC. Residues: CSASRFNYGYTF.

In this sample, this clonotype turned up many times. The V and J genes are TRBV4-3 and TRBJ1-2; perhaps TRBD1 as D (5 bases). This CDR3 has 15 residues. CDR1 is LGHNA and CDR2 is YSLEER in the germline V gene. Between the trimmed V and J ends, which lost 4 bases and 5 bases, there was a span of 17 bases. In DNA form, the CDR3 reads TGCGCCAGCAGCCCCGGAGGGGCAGCTCGTTATGGCTACACCTTC. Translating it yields CASSPGGAARYGYTF.

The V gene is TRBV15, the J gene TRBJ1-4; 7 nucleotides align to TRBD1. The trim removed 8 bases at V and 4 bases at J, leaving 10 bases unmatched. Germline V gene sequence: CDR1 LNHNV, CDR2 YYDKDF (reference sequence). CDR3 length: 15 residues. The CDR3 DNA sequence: TGTGCCACCGAGATGGAGGGGGCTTTTAATGAAAAACTGTTTTTT. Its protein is CATEMEGAFNEKLFF.

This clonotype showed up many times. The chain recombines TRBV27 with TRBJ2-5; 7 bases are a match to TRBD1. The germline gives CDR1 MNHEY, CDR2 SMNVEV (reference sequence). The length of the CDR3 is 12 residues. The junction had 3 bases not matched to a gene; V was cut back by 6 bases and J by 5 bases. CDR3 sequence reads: CASRDRRETQYF. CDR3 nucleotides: TGTGCCAGCAGGGACAGGAGGGAGACCCAGTACTTC.

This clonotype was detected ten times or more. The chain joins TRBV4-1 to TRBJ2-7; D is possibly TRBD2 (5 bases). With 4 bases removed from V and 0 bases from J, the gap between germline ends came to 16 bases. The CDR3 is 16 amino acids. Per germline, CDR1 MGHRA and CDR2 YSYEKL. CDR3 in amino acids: CASSRQDGVASYEQYF. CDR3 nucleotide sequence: TGCGCCAGCAGCCGCCAGGACGGGGTGGCCTCCTACGAGCAGTACTTC.

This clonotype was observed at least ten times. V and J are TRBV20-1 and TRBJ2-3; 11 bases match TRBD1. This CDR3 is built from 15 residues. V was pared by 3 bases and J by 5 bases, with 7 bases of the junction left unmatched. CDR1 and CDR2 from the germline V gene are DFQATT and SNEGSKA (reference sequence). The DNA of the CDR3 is TGCAGTGCTAGCCTCAGGACAGGGGGCTTAGATACGCAGTATTTT. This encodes CSASLRTGGLDTQYF.

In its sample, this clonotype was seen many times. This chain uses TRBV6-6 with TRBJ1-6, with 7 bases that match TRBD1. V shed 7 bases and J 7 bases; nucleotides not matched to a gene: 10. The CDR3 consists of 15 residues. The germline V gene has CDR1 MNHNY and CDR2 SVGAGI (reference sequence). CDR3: CASTRTGVKNSPLHF. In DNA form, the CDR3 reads TGTGCCAGCACCCGAACAGGGGTAAAGAATTCACCCCTCCACTTT.

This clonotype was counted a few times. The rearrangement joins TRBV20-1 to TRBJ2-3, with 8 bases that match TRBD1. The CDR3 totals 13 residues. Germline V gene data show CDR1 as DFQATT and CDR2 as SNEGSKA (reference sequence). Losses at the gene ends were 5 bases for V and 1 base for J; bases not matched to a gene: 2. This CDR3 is CSAGQGGTDTQYF. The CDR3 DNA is TGCAGTGCTGGACAGGGAGGCACAGATACGCAGTATTTT.

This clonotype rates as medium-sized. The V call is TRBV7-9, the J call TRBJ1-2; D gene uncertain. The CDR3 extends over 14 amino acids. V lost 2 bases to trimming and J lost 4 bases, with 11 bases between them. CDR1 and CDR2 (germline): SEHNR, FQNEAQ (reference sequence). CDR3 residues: CASSLLGEGYGYTF. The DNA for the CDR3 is TGTGCCAGCAGCTTACTCGGGGAAGGCTATGGCTACACCTTC.

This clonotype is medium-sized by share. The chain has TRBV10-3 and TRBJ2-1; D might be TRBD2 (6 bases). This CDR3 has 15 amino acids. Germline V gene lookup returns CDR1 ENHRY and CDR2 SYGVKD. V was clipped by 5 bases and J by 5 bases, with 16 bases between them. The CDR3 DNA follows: TGTGCCATCAGTCCCACCCACGCGGGGCACAATGAGCAGTTCTTC. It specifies CAISPTHAGHNEQFF.

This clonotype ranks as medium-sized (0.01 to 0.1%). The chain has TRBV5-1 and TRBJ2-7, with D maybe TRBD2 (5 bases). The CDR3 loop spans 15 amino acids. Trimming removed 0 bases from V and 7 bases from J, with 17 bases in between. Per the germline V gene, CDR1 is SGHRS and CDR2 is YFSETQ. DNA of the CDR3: TGCGCCAGCAGCTTGGTTAGGCAGGTCGGGGAAGAGCAGTACTTC. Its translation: CASSLVRQVGEEQYF.

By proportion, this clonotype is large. The CDR3 is CASSPDSHNEQFF. In DNA, the CDR3 is TGTGCCAGCTCACCGGACAGCCACAATGAGCAGTTCTTC. This chain joins TRBV18 and TRBJ2-1, with a tentative D call TRBD1 (6 bases). Germline V gene lookup returns CDR1 KGHSH and CDR2 LQKENI. The CDR3 spans 13 residues. Trimming shortened V by 3 bases and J by 5 bases, and 8 bases separated the two germline ends. Based on the CDR3 plus reference TRBV18 and TRBJ2-1, the full variable domain is NAGVMQNPRHLVRRRGQEARLRCSPMKGHSHVYWYRQLPEEGLKFMVYLQKENIIDESGMPKERFSAEFPKEGPSILRIQQVVRGDSAAYFCASSPDSHNEQFFGPGTRLTVL.

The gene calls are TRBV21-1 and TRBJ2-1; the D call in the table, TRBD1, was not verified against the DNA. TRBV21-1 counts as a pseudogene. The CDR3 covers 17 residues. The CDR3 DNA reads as TGTGCCAGCACCAACCGATCGCCCCCGGGGCCCTACAATGAGCAGTTCTTC. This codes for CASTNRSPPGPYNEQFF.

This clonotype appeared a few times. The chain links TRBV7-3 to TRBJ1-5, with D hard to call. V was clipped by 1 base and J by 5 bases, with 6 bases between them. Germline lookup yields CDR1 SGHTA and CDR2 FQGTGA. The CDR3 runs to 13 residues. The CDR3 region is CASSLNNYQPQHF. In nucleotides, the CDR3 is TGTGCCAGCAGCTTAAACAATTATCAGCCCCAGCATTTT.

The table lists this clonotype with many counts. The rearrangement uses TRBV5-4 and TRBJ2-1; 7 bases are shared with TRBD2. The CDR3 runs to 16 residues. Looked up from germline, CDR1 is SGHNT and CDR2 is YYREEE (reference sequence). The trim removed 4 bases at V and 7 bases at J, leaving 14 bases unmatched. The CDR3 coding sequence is TGTGCCAGCAGCGTGATGAGGGCCGGGGGAGGGAATGAGCAGTTCTTC. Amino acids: CASSVMRAGGGNEQFF.

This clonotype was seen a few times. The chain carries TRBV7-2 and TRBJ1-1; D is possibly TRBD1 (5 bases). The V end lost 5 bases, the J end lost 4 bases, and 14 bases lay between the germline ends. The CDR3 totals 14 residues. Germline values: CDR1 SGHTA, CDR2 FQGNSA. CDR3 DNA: TGTGCCAGCAGCCTTCAGGAAGGGACCACTGAAGCTTTCTTT. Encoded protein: CASSLQEGTTEAFF.

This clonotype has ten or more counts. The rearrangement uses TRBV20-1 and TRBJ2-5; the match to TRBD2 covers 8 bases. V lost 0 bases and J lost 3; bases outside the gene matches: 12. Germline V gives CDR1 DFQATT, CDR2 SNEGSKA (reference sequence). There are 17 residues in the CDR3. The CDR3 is CSARDAVGGASEETQYF. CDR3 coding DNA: TGCAGTGCTAGAGATGCAGTCGGGGGGGCCTCGGAAGAGACCCAGTACTTC.

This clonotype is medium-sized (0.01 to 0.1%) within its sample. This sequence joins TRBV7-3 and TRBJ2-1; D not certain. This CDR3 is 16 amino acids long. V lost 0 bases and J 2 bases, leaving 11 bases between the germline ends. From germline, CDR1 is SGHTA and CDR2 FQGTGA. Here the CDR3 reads CASSLTVGPAYNEQFF. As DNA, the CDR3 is TGTGCCAGCAGCTTAACGGTCGGGCCCGCCTACAATGAGCAGTTCTTC.